The 14 T cell receptor beta chains in this list originate from one sample, sequenced in a study of blood T cell repertoires in COVID-19. The protocol was immunoSEQ multiplex PCR, while the TCRdb copy is restricted to in-frame clones and leaves out a portion. The table lists 65,000 to 95,000 clones, about 91% of them singletons. The sample comprised peripheral blood. These receptors all stem from a man aged 80 or over with acute or convalescent COVID-19.

V gene TRBV29-1 combines with J gene TRBJ1-2, with D perhaps matching TRBD1 (6 bases). V lost 3 bases to trimming and J lost 6 bases, with 11 bases between them. The CDR3 is 12 amino acids. Germline CDR1 SQVTM, CDR2 ANQGSEA. This CDR3 reads CSVDRGNDGYTF. CDR3 bases: TGCAGCGTTGACAGGGGTAATGATGGCTACACCTTC. The whole variable domain, remainder taken from reference TRBV29-1 and TRBJ1-2, is SAVISQKPSRDICQRGTSLTIQCQVDSQVTMMFWYRQQPGQSLTLIATANQGSEATYESGFVIDKFPISRPNLTFSTLTVSNMSPEDSSIYLCSVDRGNDGYTFGSGTRLTVV.

The DNA for the CDR3 is TGTGCCAGCAGCCTATTTCGGACAGGCGCGTTTGAAGCTTTCTTT. As protein: CASSLFRTGAFEAFF. This rearrangement joins TRBV14 to TRBJ1-1, with 7 nucleotides matching TRBD1. Per germline, CDR1 SGHDN and CDR2 FVKESK. V lost 4 bases and J lost 7; bases outside the gene matches: 12. CDR3 length: 15 residues.

The table lists this clone with a few counts. J is TRBJ1-5 and V is TRBV7-2; D is undetermined. The CDR3 has 13 residues. V gave up 1 base and J gave up 7 bases, with 8 bases separating them. The V gene's germline CDR1 is SGHTA and CDR2 FQGNSA. The CDR3 reads CASSLVTGQPQHF. CDR3 coding DNA: TGTGCCAGCAGCTTAGTTACGGGACAGCCCCAGCATTTT.

The chain recombines TRBV28 with TRBJ1-2; 9 bases map to TRBD1. After removal of 3 bases from V and 1 base from J, the junction contained 9 bases not matched to a gene. Germline V gives CDR1 MDHEN, CDR2 SYDVKM. CDR3 length: 17 residues. The DNA for the CDR3 is TGTGCCAGCAGTTTGGGACAGGGTGAAGCGGTTAACTATGGCTACACCTTC. This translates into CASSLGQGEAVNYGYTF.

V is TRBV19 and J is TRBJ2-7; 7 bases agree with TRBD2. Germline V gene sequence: CDR1 LNHDA, CDR2 SQIVND (reference sequence). The CDR3 sequence is 12 residues long. V lost 3 bases, J lost 6 bases, and 2 bases stayed unmatched. The CDR3 nucleotides read TGTGCCAGTAGTATGGGAGGGCGCGAGCAGTACTTC. Residues: CASSMGGREQYF.

CDR3 DNA: TGTGCCAGTAGTAACGGACAGGCGGACACTGAAGCTTTCTTT. This sequence encodes CASSNGQADTEAFF. The chain is built from TRBV19 and TRBJ1-1, with TRBD1 matching 7 bases. Germline trimming cut 4 bases from V and 3 bases from J; bases unmatched to any gene: 5. CDR3 length: 14 residues. From germline, CDR1 is LNHDA and CDR2 SQIVND (reference sequence).

This chain uses TRBV19 with TRBJ1-2, with 8 bases aligning to TRBD1. Germline CDR1 reads LNHDA; CDR2 reads SQIVND (reference sequence). Losses at the gene ends were 5 bases for V and 5 bases for J; bases not matched to a gene: 13. The CDR3 sequence is 16 residues long. The chain's CDR3 is CASSPQTGAALYGYTF. CDR3 DNA sequence: TGTGCCAGTAGTCCCCAGACAGGGGCCGCCCTATATGGCTACACCTTC.

The gene calls are TRBV12-5 and TRBJ2-5; 7 bases fit TRBD1. Germline-derived CDR1 and CDR2 are LGHNT and FRNRAP. V shed 4 bases and J 1 base; nucleotides not matched to a gene: 6. The CDR3 extends over 15 amino acids. CDR3 in amino acids: CASGSHRGFQETQYF. Here the CDR3 DNA reads TGTGCTAGTGGTTCTCACAGGGGTTTCCAAGAGACCCAGTACTTC.

There are a few counts of this clone. DNA of the CDR3: TGTGCCACCAGTGATTTTCAAACAGGGGGTGGCTACACCTTC. It encodes CATSDFQTGGGYTF. The V gene is TRBV24-1, the J gene TRBJ1-2, with TRBD1 matching 8 bases. This CDR3 has 14 residues. Looked up from germline, CDR1 is KGHDR and CDR2 is SFDVKD. Trimming at V came to 1 base and at J to 7 bases, leaving 4 bases not matched to a gene.

The DNA of the CDR3 is TGTGCCAGCAGCTTAGGTGTCCAGGACGGGGAGCTGTTTTTT. Its protein is CASSLGVQDGELFF. This chain joins TRBV7-9 and TRBJ2-2; the D is unclear. CDR1 and CDR2 from the germline V gene are SEHNR and FQNEAQ (reference sequence). Trimming left V 1 base short and J 7 bases short, with 10 bases between. This CDR3 is 14 amino acids long.

CDR3 amino acids: CAWSVPQGFQETQYF. CDR3 nucleotides: TGTGCCTGGAGTGTTCCCCAGGGATTCCAAGAGACCCAGTACTTC. J is TRBJ2-5 and V is TRBV30; a weak D match, TRBD1 (5 bases). This CDR3 contains 15 residues. Germline CDR1 is GTSNPN and CDR2 is SVGIG (reference sequence). The V and J ends lost 0 bases and 1 base respectively, with 12 bases between them.

The chain has TRBV3-1 (or the pseudogene TRBV3-2) and TRBJ2-7; TRBD1 matches 7 bases. The CDR3 runs 18 residues. V shed 1 base, J shed 0 bases, and the junction held 12 bases outside the gene matches. CDR1 is LGHDT and CDR2 is YNNKEL in the germline V gene (reference sequence). CDR3 in DNA: TGTGCCAGCAGCCAAGCCAAGAACAGGGGTGAGGGCTCCTACGAGCAGTACTTC. Amino acid sequence: CASSQAKNRGEGSYEQYF.

The gene calls are TRBV7-6 and TRBJ2-1, with 12 bases lining up with TRBD2. The trim removed 1 base at V and 9 bases at J, leaving 10 bases unmatched. This CDR3 is built from 17 residues. CDR1 is SGHVS, CDR2 FNYEAQ, per germline. The CDR3 is CASSLVASSGRGAEQFF. CDR3 coding DNA: TGTGCCAGCAGCTTAGTTGCGTCTAGCGGGAGGGGCGCTGAGCAGTTCTTC.

The CDR3 loop reads CASSLYRGAGELFF. CDR3 sequence (DNA): TGTGCCAGCAGCCTATACCGGGGGGCCGGGGAGCTGTTTTTT. V usage is TRBV3-1 (or the pseudogene TRBV3-2) and J usage is TRBJ2-2; 7 bases map to TRBD2. The CDR3 loop spans 14 amino acids. The V gene end was trimmed by 4 bases and the J gene end by 6 bases; junction bases not matched to a gene: 5. Germline assignment: CDR1 LGHDT and CDR2 YNNKEL (reference sequence).